This T cell receptor beta chain was identified in a study of cytomegalovirus exposure and HLA in healthy donors. The PCR used 60 Vbeta and 13 Jbeta primers. TCRdb's copy holds only in-frame clones and misses some; the assay was immunoSEQ multiplex PCR. The sample shows 140,000 or so clones, about 79% of them seen only once. V trimming: 2 bases; J trimming: 2 bases; junction bases outside the gene matches: 3. The CDR3 runs 14 residues. Per the germline V gene, CDR1 is SGHRS and CDR2 is YFSETQ. As to this clone: Its antigen is currently unknown.

General observations from the study: Later analysis showed TCR association rates varying by HLA locus, highest for DRB1 and lowest for HLA-C. A later analysis linked around 17,000 TCR beta sequences to HLA alleles at 0.05 false discovery rate.

The TCR originated in a woman in her 30s in good health and CMV-seronegative. The specimen was PBMCs. The rearrangement links TRBV5-1 to TRBJ2-5, with 7 bases aligning to TRBD2. This CDR3 is CASSLSGRQETQYF. The CDR3 region has the DNA TGCGCCAGCAGCTTATCCGGGAGGCAAGAGACCCAGTACTTC.